These 8 T cell receptor beta chains originate from one sample sequenced in a study of cytotoxic CD8 clonotypes in ibrutinib-treated CLL. Here immunoSEQ multiplex PCR was the method, and the copy in TCRdb shows in-frame clones only, minus some. In the table there are some 200,000 clones, 79% of which are singletons. The source material was PBMCs, sampled after 12 months of ibrutinib treatment. These receptors all come from a human donor with chronic lymphocytic leukemia.

At least ten counts were recorded for this clone. The V call is TRBV27, the J call TRBJ1-3, with D tentatively TRBD1 (6 bases). This CDR3 comprises 15 residues. The V and J ends lost 5 bases and 1 base respectively, with 12 bases between them. The germline V gene encodes CDR1 MNHEY and CDR2 SMNVEV (reference sequence). CDR3 residues: CASSLQGSSGNTIYF. As DNA, the CDR3 is TGTGCCAGCAGTCTTCAGGGGTCGTCTGGAAACACCATATATTTT.

This chain connects TRBV6-5 to TRBJ1-5; 7 nucleotides line up with TRBD1. The CDR3 is 15 residues long. V lost 6 bases and J lost 4; bases outside the gene matches: 9. Germline loops: CDR1 MNHEY, CDR2 SVGAGI. CDR3 region: CASSPRGGRNQPQHF. In DNA form, the CDR3 reads TGTGCCAGCAGCCCCAGGGGGGGCCGTAATCAGCCCCAGCATTTT.

In DNA form, the CDR3 reads TGTGCCAGCAGCCCGCGCCCCGCGACAGGGCGTTTTTTTCGAGAGACCCAGTACTTC. Translating it yields CASSPRPATGRFFRETQYF. V usage is TRBV7-9 and J usage is TRBJ2-5; 7 positions match TRBD1. Germline CDR1 is SEHNR and CDR2 is FQNEAQ (reference sequence). The trim removed 5 bases at V and 4 bases at J, leaving 22 bases unmatched. The CDR3 loop spans 19 amino acids. The complete variable domain, with remaining parts taken from reference TRBV7-9 and TRBJ2-5, reads DTGVSQNPRHKITKRGQNVTFRCDPISEHNRLYWYRQTLGQGPEFLTYFQNEAQLEKSRLLSDRFSAERPKGSFSTLEIQRTEQGDSAMYLCASSPRPATGRFFRETQYFGPGTRLLVL.

This sequence joins TRBV6-5 and TRBJ1-1; D is undetermined. The CDR3 spans 13 residues. V was shortened by 2 bases and J by 11 bases, with 15 bases between the two germline ends. In germline, CDR1 is MNHEY, CDR2 SVGAGI. CDR3 nucleotides: TGTGCCAGCAGTTACGACCCCTTGCTGGTGGCTTTCTTT. Translated, it gives CASSYDPLLVAFF.

The V call is TRBV7-3, the J call TRBJ2-3; 7 positions agree with TRBD2. Per the germline V gene, CDR1 is SGHTA and CDR2 is FQGTGA. This CDR3 spans 16 amino acids. Unmatched junction bases numbered 5, after V lost 2 bases and J lost 0 bases. The CDR3 nucleotides are TGTGCCAGCAGCTTAGGGAGGGGTCCTAGCACAGATACGCAGTATTTT. Residues: CASSLGRGPSTDTQYF.

This clone occurred once. The CDR3 protein is CASSYRDSGYEQYF. The CDR3 coding sequence is TGTGCCAGCAGTTATCGGGACTCAGGTTACGAGCAGTACTTC. The rearrangement uses TRBV6-5 and TRBJ2-7; D perhaps matches TRBD2 (6 bases). From germline, CDR1 is MNHEY and CDR2 SVGAGI. V was clipped by 3 bases and J by 4 bases, with 13 bases between them. The CDR3 loop spans 14 amino acids.

This clone was detected many times. The same CDR3 is also encoded by other DNA sequences in this sample. The V gene is TRBV6-4, the J gene TRBJ2-3; TRBD2 aligns across 8 bases. Germline assignment: CDR1 MRHNA and CDR2 SNTAGT. J gave up 1 base and V 3 bases, and 0 bases lay outside the gene matches. The CDR3 extends over 14 amino acids. The CDR3 here is CASSEAGGTDTQYF. In DNA, the CDR3 is TGTGCCAGCAGTGAAGCGGGGGGCACAGATACGCAGTATTTT.

The J gene is TRBJ2-4, the V gene TRBV7-6, with unresolved D. The length of the CDR3 is 17 residues. Germline CDR1 SGHVS, CDR2 FNYEAQ. The V gene lost 5 bases and the J gene lost 1 base, with 18 bases spanning the gap. DNA for the CDR3: TGTGCCAGCAGCCCCTTTCCACGGGTAGCCGCCAAAAACATTCAGTACTTC. Translation gives CASSPFPRVAAKNIQYF.